This T cell receptor (beta chain) was documented in a study of PD-L1 blockade in urothelial cancer. Study-wide context: Patients took up atezolizumab around 2014 at 1,200 mg intravenously every 3 weeks.

The protocol was immunoSEQ multiplex PCR, while the TCRdb copy is restricted to in-frame clones and leaves out a portion. The sample gives about 120,000 clones, roughly 89% of which show up once; roughly 1.8% is in the top ten. Only a few counts were recorded for this clone. Trimming shortened V by 6 bases and J by 4 bases, and 19 bases separated the two germline ends. Germline V gene sequence: CDR1 MDHEN, CDR2 SYDVKM. The CDR3 has 16 residues. Time point given: peripheral blood 6 weeks after treatment start. This specimen consisted of PBMCs, obtained around atezolizumab (anti-PD-L1) treatment. This chain uses TRBV28 with TRBJ1-3; weak D call: TRBD1 (6 bases). This TCR came from a man aged 60-69 years with urothelial cancer. The CDR3, as DNA: TGTGCCAGCAGGATCGAGGGACACGTCTCGGGAAACACCATATATTTT. This gives the protein CASRIEGHVSGNTIYF.